The clone carrying this TCR beta chain was seen only once. From germline, CDR1 is SGHRS and CDR2 YFSETQ. CDR3 length equals 14 residues. The germline V and J ends were trimmed by 0 bases and 8 bases, with 12 bases remaining between them. The source of the sample is a study of blood T cell repertoires in COVID-19. Overall study context: The samples span acute and convalescent COVID-19 from the United States, Italy and Spain. In each case, the material was cDNA or gDNA derived from T cells, B-cell-depleted T cells, or PBMCs.

Patients at the Seattle site were enrolled during active infection and followed longitudinally. Original methodology: From reference gene primer amplification, estimates of nucleated cell counts were derived. Only in-frame clones appear in the TCRdb table, and some are missing; sequencing was by immunoSEQ multiplex PCR. D and trimming come from the DNA, and the V and J calls and clone size come from that table. The profile shows approximately 300,000 clones, over 75% of them singletons. The specimen was peripheral blood. The clonotype was recovered from a woman in her 30s with COVID-19, enrolled during active disease. The gene calls are TRBV5-1 and TRBJ1-3; TRBD1 might be the D (5 bases). The CDR3 nucleotides read TGCGCCAGCAGCTTGGCACGGCAGACAGACACCATATATTTT. This translates into CASSLARQTDTIYF.